These T cell receptor beta chains were read from a single sample in a study of regulatory T cells in long-lasting Graves disease. TCRdb analysed the multiplex PCR reads with MiXCR anew, one entry per CDR3 protein. The data hold a few hundred thousand distinct CDR3 sequences, with less than 15% observed a single time. This sample also appeared in a second study, on T cells in Graves' hyperthyroidism and ophthalmopathy.

This specimen consisted of peripheral blood mononuclear cells (PBMCs), obtained at new diagnosis, from a patient treated with antithyroid drugs. The source of these receptors is a man aged 25 to 40 with Graves disease. Both conserved end residues are part of each CDR3. The order of the fields is V gene, D gene, clone size, J gene, CDR3 DNA, CDR3 protein. The D gene is left open where the match is weak. For some rows the clone size is stated as once, few or many, or as a class when expanded; others skip it.

TRBV20-1	TRBD2	many	TRBJ2-1	TGCAGTGCTAAAGGGACTAGGGAGTTCTTC	CSAKGTREFF
TRBV29-1	-	-	TRBJ2-7	TGCAGCGTCCCCACCGGGTCACACTACGAGCAGTACTTC	CSVPTGSHYEQYF
TRBV6-1	-	-	TRBJ2-7	TGTGCCAGCAAACACACGGGGGGCGACTACGAGCAGTACTTC	CASKHTGGDYEQYF
TRBV5-6	-	many	TRBJ2-1	TGTGCCAGCAGCAGACCAGCGTACAATGAGCAGTTCTTC	CASSRPAYNEQFF
TRBV12-3/TRBV12-4	-	few	TRBJ2-1	TGTGCCAGCATAGACGGTTCCTCCTACAATGAGCAGTTCTTC	CASIDGSSYNEQFF
TRBV19	TRBD2	once	TRBJ2-3	TGTGCCAGTAGTATAGTGACTAGCGGGAGTACAGATACGCAGTATTTT	CASSIVTSGSTDTQYF
TRBV5-1	-	many	TRBJ2-7	TGCGCCAGCAGCTCCGGGCCCCCTACCCACGAGCAGTACTTC	CASSSGPPTHEQYF
TRBV20-1	-	many	TRBJ2-3	TGCAGTGCTAGAGTTGAGATGACAGATACGCAGTATTTT	CSARVEMTDTQYF
TRBV24-1	-	many	TRBJ2-5	TGTGCCACCGGAAGAGGGGGGGACGAGACCCAGTACTTC	CATGRGGDETQYF
TRBV29-1	TRBD2	many	TRBJ2-7	TGCAGCGCGTTAGCGGGAGGGTACGAGCAGTACTTC	CSALAGGYEQYF
TRBV30	-	many	TRBJ1-1	TGTGCCTGGACCCTGGGGGGGACTGAAGCTTTCTTT	CAWTLGGTEAFF
TRBV30	TRBD1	-	TRBJ2-3	TGTGCCTGGAGCCTCGAAGGACAGGGGAGGTCAGATACGCAGTATTTT	CAWSLEGQGRSDTQYF
TRBV19	-	-	TRBJ1-1	TGTGCCAGTGGAGGTAGGGAGCGGGCTTTCTTT	CASGGRERAFF
TRBV7-8	-	many	TRBJ2-7	TGTGCCAGCAGCCTCCTCCCTGGGGACAAGCCCTACGAGCAGTACTTC	CASSLLPGDKPYEQYF
TRBV7-9	TRBD2	many	TRBJ2-7	TGTGCCAGCAGCTACCTAGCGGGAGGCAACGAGCAGTACTTC	CASSYLAGGNEQYF
TRBV20-1	-	many	TRBJ2-1	TGCAAAATTATGGATGCCTCCAATGAGCAGTTCTTC	CKIMDASNEQFF
TRBV20-1	-	-	TRBJ2-1	TGCAGTGCTAGCCAGGCGCTAGAGGTATCCTACAATGAGCAGTTCTTC	CSASQALEVSYNEQFF
TRBV20-1	-	-	TRBJ2-7	TGCAGTGCCCCGGACGGGACCACCTACGAGCAGTACTTC	CSAPDGTTYEQYF
TRBV4-1	-	-	TRBJ2-5	TGCGCCAGCAGCCAGCAGACGGCCGAAGAGACCCAGTACTTC	CASSQQTAEETQYF
TRBV29-1	-	-	TRBJ1-3	TGCAGCGTTGTTGGGGGGCCTTCTGGAAACACCATATATTTT	CSVVGGPSGNTIYF
TRBV12-3/TRBV12-4	-	many	TRBJ2-3	TGTGCCAGCGAGGCCGAACAGGCCAGAGGAGGTACGCAGTATTTT	CASEAEQARGGTQYF
TRBV10-3	TRBD1	few	TRBJ1-4	TGTGCCATCAGTGCGAGGGGGCTGGGTGAAAAACTGTTTTTT	CAISARGLGEKLFF
TRBV11-2	-	-	TRBJ2-1	TGCGCCAGCAGCTTAGGCCAGGCGGGTGAGCAGTTCTTC	CASSLGQAGEQFF